The 22 T cell receptor beta chains in this list originate from one sample, sequenced in a study of CD8+ T cells in alopecia areata. It was cDNA, reverse transcribed from extracted RNA, that served as the sequencing template. Produced via immunoSEQ multiplex PCR; TCRdb's table is partial and in-frame only. The data contain fewer than 200,000 clones, approximately 59% of them seen just once; the ten biggest clones take up roughly 14%. The sequencing used CD4+ T cells sorted from blood, collected at week 0. The receptor set was obtained from a human donor with alopecia areata.

In this sample, this clone turned up a few times. The CDR3 coding sequence is TGCAGTTACGGCCGGGAGACCCAGTACTTC. It specifies CSYGRETQYF. The V call is TRBV29-1, the J call TRBJ2-5, with D uncertain. The CDR3 sequence is 10 residues long. The germline gives CDR1 SQVTM, CDR2 ANQGSEA.

The chain employs TRBV18 and TRBJ2-5, with a possible D match to TRBD2 (5 bases). V was pared by 0 bases and J by 5 bases, with 10 bases between. There are 14 residues in the CDR3. In germline, CDR1 is KGHSH, CDR2 LQKENI. CDR3 protein: CASSPPTWRETQYF. For the CDR3, the DNA is TGTGCCAGCTCACCACCGACATGGAGGGAGACCCAGTACTTC.

This clone was counted many times. The chain combines TRBV5-8 with TRBJ2-1; 7 nucleotides align to TRBD1. CDR1 is SGHTS and CDR2 is YDEGEE in the germline V gene. The V segment lost 4 bases and the J segment 4 bases; nucleotides outside the gene matches: 5. The CDR3 loop spans 14 amino acids. The CDR3 sequence is CASSPTGQYNEQFF. For the CDR3, the DNA is TGTGCCAGCAGCCCGACGGGACAGTACAATGAGCAGTTCTTC.

This sequence joins TRBV29-1 and TRBJ2-5; no clear D. Germline loops: CDR1 SQVTM, CDR2 ANQGSEA. CDR3 length: 13 residues. V dropped 2 bases and J dropped 0 bases, with 7 bases sitting between them. The CDR3 spells CSVEFLYQETQYF. In nucleotides, the CDR3 is TGCAGCGTTGAATTCCTATACCAAGAGACCCAGTACTTC.

The chain recombines TRBV27 with TRBJ2-1, with no clear D. This CDR3 spans 13 amino acids. From germline, CDR1 is MNHEY and CDR2 SMNVEV (reference sequence). V was trimmed by 3 bases and J by 4 bases, leaving 7 bases between them. CDR3 sequence reads: CASSFGQYNEQFF. The DNA for the CDR3 is TGTGCCAGCAGTTTTGGGCAGTACAATGAGCAGTTCTTC.

The V call is TRBV30, the J call TRBJ1-2, with unresolved D. The CDR3 is made up of 13 amino acids. V lost 2 bases and J 7 bases, leaving 14 bases between the germline ends. CDR1 is GTSNPN, CDR2 SVGIG, per germline (reference sequence). DNA of the CDR3: TGTGCCTGGAGTCAACAGCCCCCGGGTGGCTACACCTTC. It is translated as CAWSQQPPGGYTF.

In regard to this clone: The sample has other DNA sequences that encode this CDR3 too. The chain couples TRBV30 to TRBJ1-2; D remains ambiguous. The CDR3 has 12 residues. V lost 0 bases, J lost 4 bases, and 6 bases lay in between. CDR1 is GTSNPN, CDR2 SVGIG, per germline (reference sequence). CDR3 sequence reads: CAWSVGIYGYTF. The CDR3 DNA reads as TGTGCCTGGAGTGTAGGGATCTATGGCTACACCTTC.

This clone was recorded a few times. The V call is TRBV2, the J call TRBJ1-5; D might be TRBD1 (5 bases). The CDR3 is 13 amino acids. Trimming shortened V by 5 bases and J by 10 bases, and 15 bases separated the two germline ends. Germline V gives CDR1 SNHLY, CDR2 FYNNEI. CDR3 in amino acids: CASSKGTSQPQHF. The CDR3 nucleotides read TGTGCCAGCAGTAAAGGGACTAGTCAACCCCAGCATTTT.

The chain couples TRBV5-1 to TRBJ2-4; 7 bases match TRBD1. With V trimmed by 1 base and J by 0 bases, 7 bases remained unmatched. Per germline, CDR1 SGHRS and CDR2 YFSETQ. The CDR3 is 17 amino acids. This CDR3 is CASSLQGQPLAKNIQYF. CDR3 coding DNA: TGCGCCAGCAGCTTGCAGGGACAGCCCTTAGCCAAAAACATTCAGTACTTC. Supplemented by reference TRBV5-1 and TRBJ2-4, the full variable domain reads KAGVTQTPRYLIKTRGQQVTLSCSPISGHRSVSWYQQTPGQGLQFLFEYFSETQRNKGNFPGRFSGRQFSNSRSEMNVSTLELGDSALYLCASSLQGQPLAKNIQYFGAGTRLSVL.

The genes are TRBV27 and TRBJ1-5; D gene ambiguous. This CDR3 spans 16 amino acids. Germline loops: CDR1 MNHEY, CDR2 SMNVEV (reference sequence). V lost 1 base to trimming and J lost 2 bases, with 12 bases between them. This CDR3 reads CASSLYLGQGNQPQHF. The CDR3 DNA is TGTGCCAGCAGTTTATATCTCGGCCAGGGCAATCAGCCCCAGCATTTT.

This clone was seen more than once but under ten times. J is TRBJ1-4 and V is TRBV5-1; 9 positions match TRBD1. The ends lost 5 bases at V and 5 bases at J; junction bases unmatched: 4. This CDR3 contains 14 residues. Germline V gene lookup returns CDR1 SGHRS and CDR2 YFSETQ. CDR3 DNA: TGCGCCAGCAGGGCCGGGACAGGGAATGAAAAACTGTTTTTT. This sequence encodes CASRAGTGNEKLFF.

This sequence joins TRBV29-1 and TRBJ2-3, with D possibly being TRBD1 (5 bases). The CDR3 is made up of 11 amino acids. Trimming removed 3 bases at V and 14 bases at J, with 15 bases between. Per germline, CDR1 SQVTM and CDR2 ANQGSEA. CDR3 in amino acids: CSVETASRRYF. CDR3 nucleotide sequence: TGCAGCGTTGAGACAGCAAGTCGCAGGTATTTT.

This clone was observed at least ten times. The chain uses TRBV7-2 and TRBJ1-2; D is possibly TRBD1 (6 bases). V was cut by 5 bases and J by 9 bases, with 13 bases left in between. Germline loops: CDR1 SGHTA, CDR2 FQGNSA. The CDR3 sequence is 12 residues long. CDR3 DNA: TGTGCCAGCAGCCCATACCAGGGGAGCTACACCTTC. The encoded protein is CASSPYQGSYTF.

The sample holds a few counts of this clone. V gene TRBV7-8 combines with J gene TRBJ1-5, with D unclear. Trimming shortened V by 2 bases and J by 6 bases, and 8 bases separated the two germline ends. Germline V gene sequence: CDR1 SGHVS, CDR2 FQNEAQ. The CDR3 extends over 13 amino acids. The CDR3 reads CASSLSWGQPQHF. In DNA, the CDR3 is TGTGCCAGCAGCTTAAGCTGGGGTCAGCCCCAGCATTTT.

This clone has only a few counts. The genes are TRBV4-1 and TRBJ1-5; possible D gene TRBD1, 6 bases. The germline V and J ends were trimmed by 0 bases and 3 bases, with 18 bases remaining between them. The CDR3 runs to 18 residues. CDR1 and CDR2 (germline): MGHRA, YSYEKL. CDR3 coding DNA: TGCGCCAGCAGCCAAGATCGTGGCAGGGGATTGACCAATCAGCCCCAGCATTTT. This sequence encodes CASSQDRGRGLTNQPQHF.

This clone was picked up a small number of times. The CDR3 nucleotides are TGCGCCAGCAGTCAATTTCAGGGCAGGGATTCACCCCTCCACTTT. This encodes CASSQFQGRDSPLHF. The chain employs TRBV23-1 and TRBJ1-6; possibly TRBD1 for D (5 bases). TRBV23-1 is an open reading frame whose function is uncertain. This CDR3 spans 15 amino acids. V shed 1 base and J shed 8 bases, with 12 bases lying between them.

The chain employs TRBV7-9 and TRBJ1-5, with D perhaps TRBD1 (6 bases). V was shortened by 3 bases and J by 2 bases, with 8 bases between the two germline ends. Germline V lookup: CDR1 SEHNR, CDR2 FQNEAQ (reference sequence). This CDR3 is 14 amino acids long. The CDR3 loop reads CASSLAGGNQPQHF. As DNA, the CDR3 is TGTGCCAGCAGCTTGGCAGGGGGCAATCAGCCCCAGCATTTT.

The genes are TRBV6-1 and TRBJ1-5; weak D call: TRBD1 (5 bases). The CDR3 spans 15 residues. Germline lookup yields CDR1 MNHNS and CDR2 SASEGT. Trimming left V 0 bases short and J 7 bases short, with 13 bases between. The CDR3 coding sequence is TGTGCCAGCAGTGAAGCCCCACAGGAATGGCAGCCCCAGCATTTT. Translating it yields CASSEAPQEWQPQHF.

The count of this clone is one. The gene calls are TRBV7-9 and TRBJ1-1, with a weak D call TRBD1 (6 bases). The V end was cut by 6 bases, the J end by 0 bases, with 14 bases between. CDR3 length: 15 residues. Germline loops: CDR1 SEHNR, CDR2 FQNEAQ (reference sequence). The CDR3 region is CASRKQGTVNTEAFF. DNA for the CDR3: TGTGCCAGCAGGAAACAGGGAACGGTGAACACTGAAGCTTTCTTT.

The rearrangement uses TRBV30 and TRBJ1-3; 7 bases agree with TRBD1. The CDR3 runs to 13 residues. Germline CDR1 is GTSNPN and CDR2 is SVGIG (reference sequence). V dropped 5 bases and J dropped 3; count of bases not matched to a gene: 4. For the CDR3, the DNA is TGTGCCTGGGACAACAGGGGTGGAAACACCATATATTTT. Translating gives CAWDNRGGNTIYF.

The V and J genes are TRBV5-1 and TRBJ1-5; tentative D call: TRBD1 (6 bases). The CDR3 loop spans 15 amino acids. V was pared by 2 bases and J by 6 bases, with 15 bases between. CDR1 and CDR2 from the germline V gene are SGHRS and YFSETQ. The DNA for the CDR3 is TGCGCCAGCAGCTTAGGGGGGGCCACGGGTCAGCCCCAGCATTTT. Translated, it gives CASSLGGATGQPQHF.

The genes are TRBV4-1 and TRBJ1-2, with unresolved D. Germline-derived CDR1 and CDR2 are MGHRA and YSYEKL. The V gene lost 0 bases and the J gene lost 8 bases, with 10 bases spanning the gap. This CDR3 is built from 13 residues. This chain's CDR3 is CASSQEQEGGYTF. In nucleotides, the CDR3 is TGCGCCAGCAGCCAAGAACAAGAGGGAGGCTACACCTTC.